This is a list of T cell receptor beta chains from one sample in a study of T cell responses to AZD1222 COVID-19 vaccine. Sequencing was performed with immunoSEQ multiplex PCR; in TCRdb, only in-frame clones are kept and a portion is missing. Of 150,000 or so clones listed, roughly 92% were seen once; the top ten hold about 5%. The sample was peripheral blood, taken on day 0 of AZD1222 vaccination. The receptors shown here come from an adult in good health. Each CDR3 is given with its conserved first and last residue. Fields, in order: D gene, V gene, CDR3 length, clone size, J gene, CDR3 protein, CDR3 DNA. A D gene is named only where the DNA matches it firmly. Clone size appears in some rows only: once, few, many, or a class for an expanded clone.

-	TRBV18	15	-	TRBJ1-5	CASSPEDSHNQPQHF	TGTGCCAGCTCACCCGAGGACAGCCATAATCAGCCCCAGCATTTT
-	TRBV7-2	14	-	TRBJ1-1	CASSLGRGNTEAFF	TGTGCCAGCAGCTTAGGTCGTGGGAACACTGAAGCTTTCTTT
-	TRBV12-5	14	-	TRBJ1-1	CASGLGSANTEAFF	TGTGCTAGTGGTTTGGGATCGGCGAACACTGAAGCTTTCTTT
TRBD1	TRBV7-2	15	-	TRBJ1-4	CASSPMGQGPEKLFF	TGTGCCAGCAGCCCGATGGGACAGGGCCCTGAAAAACTGTTTTTT
-	TRBV9	19	-	TRBJ2-3	CASSVTHPGAGWGTDTQYF	TGTGCCAGCAGCGTAACCCACCCAGGTGCAGGGTGGGGCACAGATACGCAGTATTTT
-	TRBV5-1	15	-	TRBJ1-5	CASSLEGAKDQPQHF	TGCGCCAGCAGCTTGGAAGGGGCCAAGGATCAGCCCCAGCATTTT
-	TRBV3-1/TRBV3-2	12	-	TRBJ2-1	CASSQRDNEQFF	TGTGCCAGCAGCCAGAGGGACAATGAGCAGTTCTTC
-	TRBV2	14	-	TRBJ1-1	CASRASQGGTEAFF	TGTGCCAGCAGGGCCAGTCAGGGCGGCACTGAAGCTTTCTTT
-	TRBV10-1	13	-	TRBJ2-3	CASSGISTDTQYF	TGCGCCAGCAGCGGCATTAGCACAGATACGCAGTATTTT
-	TRBV4-1	14	-	TRBJ2-7	CASSQVGTLHEQYF	TGCGCCAGCAGCCAAGTTGGGACACTCCACGAGCAGTACTTC
-	TRBV1	16	once	TRBJ2-2	CTSSPYCGRNTGELFF	TGCACCAGCAGCCCCTATTGCGGGAGGAACACCGGGGAGCTGTTTTTT
TRBD1	TRBV5-5	15	-	TRBJ1-4	CASSLTGGLFEKLFF	TGTGCCAGCAGCTTAACAGGGGGGTTGTTCGAAAAACTGTTTTTT
-	TRBV2	14	-	TRBJ1-3	CASSEMGTGNTIYF	TGTGCCAGCAGTGAAATGGGGACTGGAAACACCATATATTTT
-	TRBV27	17	-	TRBJ1-6	CASSLFPGRGLVSPLHF	TGTGCCAGCAGTTTATTTCCGGGCAGGGGCCTTGTTTCACCCCTCCACTTT
-	TRBV27	15	-	TRBJ2-7	CASSSPDLGAYEQYF	TGTGCCAGCAGTTCCCCGGACTTAGGGGCGTACGAGCAGTACTTC
-	TRBV5-1	16	few	TRBJ1-1	CASSFGRSDGNTEAFF	TGCGCCAGCAGCTTTGGAAGATCGGACGGGAACACTGAAGCTTTCTTT
-	TRBV7-2	12	-	TRBJ2-7	CASSPDYALTNF	TGTGCCAGCAGCCCCGACTACGCCTTAACGAACTTC
TRBD1	TRBV7-9	14	-	TRBJ2-7	CASSPDRGGYEQYF	TGTGCCAGCAGCCCGGACAGGGGAGGTTACGAGCAGTACTTC
TRBD1	TRBV11-2	14	-	TRBJ1-6	CASSAPGGASPLHF	TGTGCCAGCAGCGCGCCAGGGGGGGCTTCACCCCTCCACTTT
-	TRBV5-1	15	-	TRBJ2-1	CASSLEGNGYNEQFF	TGCGCCAGCAGCTTGGAAGGGAATGGCTACAATGAGCAGTTCTTC
TRBD1	TRBV7-2	13	-	TRBJ1-5	CASSFTGVQPQHF	TGTGCCAGCAGTTTTACAGGGGTTCAGCCCCAGCATTTT
TRBD1	TRBV16	15	-	TRBJ1-5	CASSHSGQANQPQHF	TGTGCCAGCAGCCATTCAGGACAGGCCAATCAGCCCCAGCATTTT
-	TRBV7-6	16	-	TRBJ2-7	CASSLGQAASSYEQYF	TGTGCCAGCAGCTTGGGTCAGGCAGCAAGCTCCTACGAGCAGTACTTC
-	TRBV20-1	11	-	TRBJ1-2	CSASDTYGYTF	TGCAGTGCTAGCGACACCTATGGCTACACCTTC
-	TRBV7-2	14	once	TRBJ2-7	CASSLKGSPYEQYF	TGTGCCAGCAGCTTAAAGGGCAGTCCCTACGAGCAGTACTTC
-	TRBV6-5	13	-	TRBJ2-7	CASSRASSYEQYF	TGTGCCAGCAGTAGGGCCTCCTCCTACGAGCAGTACTTC
-	TRBV28	16	-	TRBJ2-1	CASSLRGGVAYNEQFF	TGTGCCAGCAGTTTAAGGGGGGGAGTTGCCTACAATGAGCAGTTCTTC
TRBD1	TRBV7-9	16	-	TRBJ1-1	CASSSGTGGGDTEAFF	TGTGCCAGCAGCTCCGGGACAGGGGGCGGAGACACTGAAGCTTTCTTT
-	TRBV7-2	12	-	TRBJ2-1	CASSFMGNEQFF	TGTGCCAGCAGCTTCATGGGCAATGAGCAGTTCTTC
-	TRBV28	12	-	TRBJ2-5	CASSLGEETQYF	TGTGCCAGCAGTTTGGGGGAAGAGACCCAGTACTTC
-	TRBV15	17	-	TRBJ2-5	CATSRDGGHSFLETQYF	TGTGCCACCAGCAGAGATGGGGGACATTCCTTCTTGGAGACCCAGTACTTC
-	TRBV2	16	-	TRBJ1-2	CASSEAGTPLYEGYTF	TGTGCCAGCAGTGAAGCAGGGACCCCCCTCTATGAGGGCTACACCTTC
-	TRBV7-9	12	-	TRBJ1-1	CASSLVAGEAFF	TGTGCCAGCAGCTTAGTGGCTGGTGAAGCTTTCTTT
-	TRBV7-9	12	once	TRBJ2-7	CASSSYVGEQYF	TGTGCCAGCAGCTCCTACGTCGGCGAGCAGTACTTC
TRBD1	TRBV7-2	16	-	TRBJ1-2	CASSFRGLASNYGYTF	TGTGCCAGCAGCTTTAGGGGGCTAGCGTCTAACTATGGCTACACCTTC
-	TRBV5-1	13	-	TRBJ1-2	CASSELGEYGYTF	TGCGCCAGCAGCGAATTAGGAGAGTATGGCTACACCTTC